The present entry profiles one T cell receptor beta chain with its context. The CDR3 covers 14 residues. Germline CDR1 reads SNHLY; CDR2 reads FYNNEI. J gave up 9 bases and V 4 bases, and 11 bases lay outside the gene matches. Of the isolated RNA, all was reverse transcribed, and so the sequenced material was expressed TCRB transcripts. Profiled with immunoSEQ multiplex PCR; TCRdb holds only in-frame clones, not every one. The data contain 70,000 to 90,000 clones, about a third of them singletons. This entry is derived from a study of beta chain features in type 1 diabetes. Sequences were obtained from stem cell memory CD4+ T cells from blood. This TCR was sampled from a woman younger than 30 in good health. The genes are TRBV2 and TRBJ1-2; 7 bases align to TRBD1. For the CDR3, the DNA is TGTGCCAGCAGTGTCAACAGGGGCCCCCCGCGCTACACCTTC. Translated, it gives CASSVNRGPPRYTF.